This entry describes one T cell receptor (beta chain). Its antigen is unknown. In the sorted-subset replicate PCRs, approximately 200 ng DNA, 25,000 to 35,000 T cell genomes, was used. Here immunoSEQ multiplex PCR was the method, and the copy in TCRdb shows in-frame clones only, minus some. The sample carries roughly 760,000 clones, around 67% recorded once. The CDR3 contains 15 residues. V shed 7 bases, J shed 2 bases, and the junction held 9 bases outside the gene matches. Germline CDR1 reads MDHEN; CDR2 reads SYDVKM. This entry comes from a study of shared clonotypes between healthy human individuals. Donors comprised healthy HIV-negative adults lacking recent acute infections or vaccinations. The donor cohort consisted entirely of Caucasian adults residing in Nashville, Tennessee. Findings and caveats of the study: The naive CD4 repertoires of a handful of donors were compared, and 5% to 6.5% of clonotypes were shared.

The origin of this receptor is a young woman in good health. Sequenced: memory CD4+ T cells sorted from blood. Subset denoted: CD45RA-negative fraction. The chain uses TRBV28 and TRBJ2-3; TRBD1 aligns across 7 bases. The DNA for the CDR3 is TGTGCCAGCACCCTAAGGGGGCCCCACACAGATACGCAGTATTTT. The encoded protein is CASTLRGPHTDTQYF.